This is a list of T cell receptor beta chains from one sample in a study of OX40 agonist ivuxolimab in advanced cancers. Sequencing was performed with immunoSEQ multiplex PCR; in TCRdb, only in-frame clones are kept and a portion is missing. This sample yields roughly 55,000 clones, of which around 87% are seen a single time; roughly 12% belongs to the top ten. The source material was CD4+ or CD8+ T cells sorted from blood, sampled in a trial of the OX40 agonist ivuxolimab. The receptors were sampled from an adult with an advanced solid tumor such as melanoma, head and neck, liver or kidney cancer. CDR3s include the opening cysteine and the closing phenylalanine or tryptophan. D genes are given only for firm matches. Size values are once, few and many counts, or a class for expanded clones, and some rows have none.

V,size,D,J,DNA,CDR3
TRBV28,NA,TRBD1,TRBJ2-3,TGTGCCAGCACCCTGGGAACAGGGGGATTTGCAGATACGCAGTATTTT,CASTLGTGGFADTQYF
TRBV4-2,NA,TRBD1,TRBJ1-1,TGTGCCAGCAGCCAACTGGGACAGGACACTGAAGCTTTCTTT,CASSQLGQDTEAFF
TRBV19,NA,NA,TRBJ1-1,TGTGCCAGTACCCCACGAGCTTGGAACACTGAAGCTTTCTTT,CASTPRAWNTEAFF
TRBV27,NA,TRBD2,TRBJ2-1,TGTGCCAGCAGTTGGAGACGAGAGACTAGCGGGTTGAGGGAGCAGTTCTTC,CASSWRRETSGLREQFF
TRBV9,NA,NA,TRBJ2-2,TGTGCCAGCAGCGTAGGAACAGCACCGAACACCGGGGAGCTGTTTTTT,CASSVGTAPNTGELFF
TRBV4-3,NA,TRBD1,TRBJ1-4,TGCGCCAGCAGCCAAGATAGGAGGGGGCTACTTGAAAAACTGTTTTTT,CASSQDRRGLLEKLFF
TRBV14,few,NA,TRBJ2-7,TGTGCCAGCAGCCCCTGGACCGGGGAGCAGTACTTC,CASSPWTGEQYF
TRBV11-1,NA,NA,TRBJ1-1,TGTGCCAGCAGCTTAGACGCGAGGACTGAAGCTTTCTTT,CASSLDARTEAFF
TRBV28,NA,NA,TRBJ1-1,TGTGCCAGCAGTTCAACTGGGGGGGGGCCCATGAACACTGAAGCTTTCTTT,CASSSTGGGPMNTEAFF
TRBV7-9,NA,NA,TRBJ1-1,TGTGCCAGCAGCTTACCTCCCGGACGTTTCTTT,CASSLPPGRFF
TRBV15,NA,TRBD2,TRBJ2-7,TGTGCCACCAGCAGAGACAGCGGGACCCTACGGGAGCAGTACTTC,CATSRDSGTLREQYF
TRBV19,NA,NA,TRBJ2-3,TGTGCCAGTAGTATAGTGTCGTGGAGTTCGACAGATACGCAGTATTTT,CASSIVSWSSTDTQYF
TRBV19,NA,NA,TRBJ1-1,TGTGCCAGTAGTGTCCACCTGGGACCCTCAGAAGCTTTCTTT,CASSVHLGPSEAFF
TRBV4-1,NA,NA,TRBJ2-7,TGCGCCAGCAGCCAAGATCTCGGAGGGACGATGATAACCTACGAGCAGTACTTC,CASSQDLGGTMITYEQYF
TRBV7-3,once,NA,TRBJ2-2,TGTGCCAGCAGCTTAAATGGAGCCACCGGGGAGCTGTTTTTT,CASSLNGATGELFF
TRBV11-2,NA,NA,TRBJ1-2,TGTGCCAGCAGTTTAGGGTTGAGAGGCTACACCTTC,CASSLGLRGYTF
TRBV6-5,once,NA,TRBJ1-5,TGTGCCAGCAGTCCCCTAACTCAAGGGAATCAGCCCCAGCATTTT,CASSPLTQGNQPQHF
TRBV5-4,once,NA,TRBJ2-2,TGTGCCAGCAGCTTCGGGACGGGGAACACCGGGGAGCTGTTTTTT,CASSFGTGNTGELFF
TRBV5-6,NA,NA,TRBJ1-4,TGTGCCAGCAGCACCCTAGAGGTGAAGCCTGAAAAACTGTTTTTT,CASSTLEVKPEKLFF